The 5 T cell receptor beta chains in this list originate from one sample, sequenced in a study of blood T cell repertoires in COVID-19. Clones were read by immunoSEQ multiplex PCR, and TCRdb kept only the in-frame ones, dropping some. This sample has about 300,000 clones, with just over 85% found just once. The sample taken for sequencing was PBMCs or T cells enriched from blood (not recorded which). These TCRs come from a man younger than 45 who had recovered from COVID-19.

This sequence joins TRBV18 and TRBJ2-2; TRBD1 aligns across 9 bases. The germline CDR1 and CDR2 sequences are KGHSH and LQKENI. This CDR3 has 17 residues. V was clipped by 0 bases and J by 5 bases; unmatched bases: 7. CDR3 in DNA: TGTGCCAGCTCACCACCGGCGGGACAGGGTAGGACCGGGGAGCTGTTTTTT. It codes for CASSPPAGQGRTGELFF. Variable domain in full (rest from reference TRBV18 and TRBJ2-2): NAGVMQNPRHLVRRRGQEARLRCSPMKGHSHVYWYRQLPEEGLKFMVYLQKENIIDESGMPKERFSAEFPKEGPSILRIQQVVRGDSAAYFCASSPPAGQGRTGELFFGEGSRLTVL.

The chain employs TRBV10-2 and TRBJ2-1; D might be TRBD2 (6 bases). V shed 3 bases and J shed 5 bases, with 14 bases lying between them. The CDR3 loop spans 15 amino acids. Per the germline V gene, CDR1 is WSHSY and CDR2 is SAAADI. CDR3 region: CASSEPAGSHNEQFF. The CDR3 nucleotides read TGCGCCAGCAGTGAACCGGCGGGGTCGCACAATGAGCAGTTCTTC.

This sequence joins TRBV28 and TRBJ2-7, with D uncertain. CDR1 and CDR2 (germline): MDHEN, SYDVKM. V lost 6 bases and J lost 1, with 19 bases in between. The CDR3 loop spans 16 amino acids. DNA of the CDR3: TGTGCCAGCAGGACCCAACCGCCGGGTCCTTCCTACGAGCAGTACTTC. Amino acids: CASRTQPPGPSYEQYF.

The chain's CDR3 is CASNGDRRTDTQYF. The CDR3 DNA sequence: TGTGCCAGCAACGGAGACAGGCGCACAGATACGCAGTATTTT. The gene calls are TRBV7-9 and TRBJ2-3; D possibly corresponds to TRBD1 (6 bases). Between the trimmed V and J ends, which lost 7 bases and 1 base, there was a span of 12 bases. Germline CDR1 is SEHNR and CDR2 is FQNEAQ (reference sequence). This CDR3 has 14 amino acids.

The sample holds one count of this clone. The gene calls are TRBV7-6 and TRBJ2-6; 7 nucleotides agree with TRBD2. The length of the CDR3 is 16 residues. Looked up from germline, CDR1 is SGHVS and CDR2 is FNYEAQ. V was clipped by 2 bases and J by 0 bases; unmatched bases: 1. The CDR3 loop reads CASSLWGGSGANVLTF. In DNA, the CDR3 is TGTGCCAGCAGCTTATGGGGGGGCTCTGGGGCCAACGTCCTGACTTTC.